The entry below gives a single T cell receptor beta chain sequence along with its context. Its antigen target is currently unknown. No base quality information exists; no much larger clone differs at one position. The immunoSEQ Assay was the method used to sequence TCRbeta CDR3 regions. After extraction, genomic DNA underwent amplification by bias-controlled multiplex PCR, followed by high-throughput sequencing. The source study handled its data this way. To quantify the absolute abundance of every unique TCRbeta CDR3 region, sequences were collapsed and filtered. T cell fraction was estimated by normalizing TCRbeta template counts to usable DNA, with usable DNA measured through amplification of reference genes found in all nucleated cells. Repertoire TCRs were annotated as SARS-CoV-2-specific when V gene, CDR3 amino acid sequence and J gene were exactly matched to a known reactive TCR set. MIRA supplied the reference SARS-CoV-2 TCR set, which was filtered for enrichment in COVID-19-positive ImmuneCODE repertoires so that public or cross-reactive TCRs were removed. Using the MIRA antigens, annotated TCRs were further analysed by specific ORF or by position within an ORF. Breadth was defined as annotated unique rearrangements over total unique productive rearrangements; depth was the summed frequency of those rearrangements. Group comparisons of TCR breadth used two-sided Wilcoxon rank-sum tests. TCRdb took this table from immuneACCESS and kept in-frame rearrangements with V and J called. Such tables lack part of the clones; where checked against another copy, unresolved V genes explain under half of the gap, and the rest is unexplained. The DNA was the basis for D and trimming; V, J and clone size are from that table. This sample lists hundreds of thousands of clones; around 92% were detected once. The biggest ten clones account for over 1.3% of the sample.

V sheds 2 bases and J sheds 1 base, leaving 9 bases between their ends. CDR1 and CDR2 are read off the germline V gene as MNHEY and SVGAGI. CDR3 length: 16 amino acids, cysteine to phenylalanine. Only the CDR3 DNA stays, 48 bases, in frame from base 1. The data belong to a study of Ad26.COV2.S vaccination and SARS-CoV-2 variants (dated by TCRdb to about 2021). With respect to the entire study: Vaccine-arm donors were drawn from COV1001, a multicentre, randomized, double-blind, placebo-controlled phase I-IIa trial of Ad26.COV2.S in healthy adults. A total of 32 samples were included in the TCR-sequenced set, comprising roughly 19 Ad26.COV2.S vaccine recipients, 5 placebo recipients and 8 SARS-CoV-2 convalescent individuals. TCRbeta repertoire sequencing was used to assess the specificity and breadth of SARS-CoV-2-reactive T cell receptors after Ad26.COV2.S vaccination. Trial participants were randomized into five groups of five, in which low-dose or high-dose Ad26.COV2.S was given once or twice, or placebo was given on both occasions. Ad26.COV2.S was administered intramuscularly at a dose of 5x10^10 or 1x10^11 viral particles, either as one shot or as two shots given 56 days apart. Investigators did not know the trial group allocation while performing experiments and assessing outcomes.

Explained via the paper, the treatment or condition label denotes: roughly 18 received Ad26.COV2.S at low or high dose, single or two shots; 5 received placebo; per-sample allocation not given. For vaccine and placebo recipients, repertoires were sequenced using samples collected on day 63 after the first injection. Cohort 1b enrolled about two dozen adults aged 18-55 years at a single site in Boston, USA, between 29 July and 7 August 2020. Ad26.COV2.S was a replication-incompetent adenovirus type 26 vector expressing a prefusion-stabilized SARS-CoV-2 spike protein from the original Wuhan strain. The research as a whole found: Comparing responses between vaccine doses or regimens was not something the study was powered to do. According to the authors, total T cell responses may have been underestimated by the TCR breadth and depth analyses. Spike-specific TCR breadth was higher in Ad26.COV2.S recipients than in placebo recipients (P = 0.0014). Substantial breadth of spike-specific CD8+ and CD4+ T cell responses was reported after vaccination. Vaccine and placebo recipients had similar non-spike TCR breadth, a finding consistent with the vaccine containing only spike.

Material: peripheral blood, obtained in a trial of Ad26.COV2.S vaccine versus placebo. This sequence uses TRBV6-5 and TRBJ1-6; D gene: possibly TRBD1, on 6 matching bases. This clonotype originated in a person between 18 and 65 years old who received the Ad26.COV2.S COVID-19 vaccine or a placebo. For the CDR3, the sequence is CASSYGGASYNSPLHF. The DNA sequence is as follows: TGTGCCAGCAGTTACGGGGGGGCATCCTATAATTCACCCCTCCACTTT.